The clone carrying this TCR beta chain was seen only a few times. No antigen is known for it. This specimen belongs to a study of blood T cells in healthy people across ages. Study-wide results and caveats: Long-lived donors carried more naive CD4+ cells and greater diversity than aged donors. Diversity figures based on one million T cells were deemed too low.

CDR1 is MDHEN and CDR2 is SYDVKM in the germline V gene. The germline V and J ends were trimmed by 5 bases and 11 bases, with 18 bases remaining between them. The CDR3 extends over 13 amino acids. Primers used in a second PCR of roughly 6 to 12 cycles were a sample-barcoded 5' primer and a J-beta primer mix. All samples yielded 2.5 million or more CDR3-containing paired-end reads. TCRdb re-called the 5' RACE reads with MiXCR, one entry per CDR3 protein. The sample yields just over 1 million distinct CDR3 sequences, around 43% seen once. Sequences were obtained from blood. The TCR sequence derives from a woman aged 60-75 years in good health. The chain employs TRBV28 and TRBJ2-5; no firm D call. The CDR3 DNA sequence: TGTGCCAGCAGTCCTCCCTCTTATAATGAGCAGTACTTC. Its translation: CASSPPSYNEQYF.